These T cell receptor beta chains were read from a single sample in a study of shared clonotypes between healthy human individuals. The protocol was immunoSEQ multiplex PCR, while the TCRdb copy is restricted to in-frame clones and leaves out a portion. This sample has 950,000 to 1,200,000 clones, with roughly 80% found just once. Material: memory CD4+ T cells from PBMCs. Receptors were obtained from a man between 18 and 35 years old in good health. Some clones in this sample may be carry-over from other donors' samples. The CDR3 runs from the conserved cysteine through the conserved F or W. The D gene is left open where the match is weak. Expanded clones are given a class, and other clones once, few, many or no size at all.

J gene | CDR3 length | V gene | D gene | clone size | CDR3 protein | CDR3 DNA
TRBJ1-1 | 15 | TRBV5-1 | NA | NA | CASSLGLSGEAEAFF | TGCGCCAGCAGCTTGGGCCTTTCGGGGGAGGCTGAAGCTTTCTTT
TRBJ2-7 | 14 | TRBV5-1 | TRBD1 | NA | CASSRRGQAYEQYF | TGCGCCAGCAGCCGAAGGGGGCAGGCCTACGAGCAGTACTTC
TRBJ2-1 | 16 | TRBV7-2 | TRBD1 | NA | CASSWSPGTGKNEQFF | TGTGCCAGCAGCTGGAGCCCCGGGACAGGGAAGAATGAGCAGTTCTTC
TRBJ1-3 | 14 | TRBV5-6 | NA | NA | CASSRRYAGDTIYF | TGTGCCAGCAGCCGACGATATGCCGGAGACACCATATATTTT
TRBJ2-7 | 14 | TRBV6-5 | NA | NA | CASSSVRTSYEQYF | TGTGCCAGCAGTTCGGTTCGGACATCCTACGAGCAGTACTTC
TRBJ2-1 | 16 | TRBV6-5 | NA | NA | CASSYSKSGARYAQFF | TGTGCCAGCAGTTACTCGAAATCAGGGGCCCGTTACGCGCAGTTCTTC
TRBJ2-1 | 15 | TRBV28 | NA | few | CASSLWMGLGNEQFF | TGTGCCAGCAGTTTATGGATGGGTTTAGGTAATGAGCAGTTCTTC
TRBJ2-1 | 14 | TRBV29-1 | NA | NA | CSVSTGLSYNEQFF | TGCAGCGTTTCTACCGGACTGTCCTACAATGAGCAGTTCTTC
TRBJ2-1 | 16 | TRBV5-6 | TRBD2 | few | CASSTGTSGTYNEQFF | TGTGCCAGCAGCACCGGGACTAGCGGGACCTACAATGAGCAGTTCTTC
TRBJ2-7 | 15 | TRBV9 | NA | NA | CASSPNRRPSYEQYF | TGTGCCAGCAGCCCCAACAGGAGACCCTCCTACGAGCAGTACTTC
TRBJ2-1 | 16 | TRBV18 | TRBD2 | NA | CASSPQREASYNEQFF | TGTGCCAGCTCACCACAGCGGGAGGCCTCCTACAATGAGCAGTTCTTC
TRBJ2-5 | 12 | TRBV6-1 | NA | NA | CASSKGWETQYF | TGTGCCAGCAGTAAGGGGTGGGAGACCCAGTACTTC
TRBJ1-1 | 13 | TRBV10-3 | NA | NA | CAINGQPNTEAFF | TGTGCCATCAATGGACAGCCGAACACTGAAGCTTTCTTT
TRBJ2-7 | 20 | TRBV5-1 | TRBD2 | NA | CASSLRGLSGSATSVYEQYF | TGCGCCAGCAGCTTGCGGGGGCTTAGCGGGAGTGCGACGAGTGTTTACGAGCAGTACTTC
TRBJ2-2 | 13 | TRBV2 | NA | NA | CAGGTSETGELFF | TGTGCCGGAGGGACGTCAGAGACCGGGGAGCTGTTTTTT
TRBJ2-7 | 15 | TRBV28 | TRBD1 | few | CASRTPGQGPNEQYF | TGTGCCAGCAGGACACCGGGACAGGGGCCCAACGAGCAGTACTTC
TRBJ2-7 | 13 | TRBV7-2 | TRBD1 | NA | CASSFGQDFGQYF | TGTGCCAGCAGCTTCGGACAGGACTTTGGGCAGTACTTC
TRBJ2-5 | 15 | TRBV28 | NA | few | CASSLLNSARQTQYF | TGTGCCAGCAGTTTACTCAACAGCGCAAGACAGACCCAGTACTTC
TRBJ1-1 | 14 | TRBV30 | NA | NA | CAWSPGLRNTEAFF | TGTGCCTGGAGTCCGGGACTGAGGAACACTGAAGCTTTCTTT
TRBJ2-5 | 13 | TRBV18 | NA | NA | CASGGTAIETQYF | TGTGCCAGTGGGGGTACGGCCATAGAGACCCAGTACTTC
TRBJ1-3 | 16 | TRBV4-1 | NA | NA | CASSQDSPHSGNTIYF | TGCGCCAGCAGCCAAGATTCCCCCCACTCTGGAAACACCATATATTTT
TRBJ2-3 | 15 | TRBV5-1 | NA | NA | CASSPARTVGDTQYF | TGCGCCAGCAGCCCAGCGCGAACGGTAGGGGATACGCAGTATTTT
TRBJ2-2 | 14 | TRBV28 | NA | NA | CASRRAPNTGELFF | TGTGCCAGCAGGCGGGCACCGAACACCGGGGAGCTGTTTTTT
TRBJ1-1 | 14 | TRBV7-9 | NA | NA | CASSSGFSNTEAFF | TGTGCCAGCAGCTCGGGGTTCTCGAACACTGAAGCTTTCTTT